This T cell receptor beta chain was recovered during a study of CD8 T cells in ankylosing spondylitis. Study conclusions and caveats: Earlier literature documents some of the motif variants in reactive arthritis synovial fluid and blood. Made up of eight highly homologous variants, a TCR beta motif appeared characteristic of ankylosing spondylitis blood. According to the report, clones linked to the disease were significantly enriched in matched synovial fluid samples taken from ankylosing spondylitis patients.

This clonotype has a handful of counts. The antigen is undetermined. Per the germline V gene, CDR1 is SQVTM and CDR2 is ANQGSEA. V gave up 1 base and J gave up 6 bases; unmatched junction bases: 5. CDR3 length: 14 residues. In making TCR beta libraries, quantitative 5'-RACE with molecular barcodes was used. TCRdb reanalysed the 5' RACE reads using MiXCR and keeps one entry per CDR3 protein. The sample includes 250,000 to 350,000 distinct CDR3 sequences, less than 25% of them seen just once. The chain couples TRBV29-1 to TRBJ2-2; TRBD1 matches 7 bases. The sequence was obtained from a female donor with ankylosing spondylitis or in good health (not recorded which). Sequenced input: blood, either unsorted or a sorted T cell fraction (not recorded which). The CDR3 DNA follows: TGCAGCGTTGAAGCGACAGGGAGAGCCGGGGAGCTGTTTTTT. Its protein product is CSVEATGRAGELFF.